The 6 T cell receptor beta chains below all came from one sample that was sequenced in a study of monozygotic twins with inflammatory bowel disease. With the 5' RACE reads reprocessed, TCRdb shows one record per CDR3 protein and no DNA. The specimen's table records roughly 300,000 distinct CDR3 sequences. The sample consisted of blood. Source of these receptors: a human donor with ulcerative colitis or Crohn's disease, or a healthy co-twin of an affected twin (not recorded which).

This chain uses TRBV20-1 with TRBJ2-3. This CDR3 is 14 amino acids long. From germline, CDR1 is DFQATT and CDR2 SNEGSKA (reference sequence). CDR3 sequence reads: CSGLTGLGSDTQYF.

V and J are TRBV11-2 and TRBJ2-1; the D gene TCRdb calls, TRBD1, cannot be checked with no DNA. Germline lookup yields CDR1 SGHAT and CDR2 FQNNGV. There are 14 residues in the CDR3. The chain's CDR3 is CASSLGLTDNEQFF.

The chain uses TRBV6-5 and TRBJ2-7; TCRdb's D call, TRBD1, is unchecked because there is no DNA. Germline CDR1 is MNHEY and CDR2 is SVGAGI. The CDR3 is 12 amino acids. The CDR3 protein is CASRTTGNEQYF.

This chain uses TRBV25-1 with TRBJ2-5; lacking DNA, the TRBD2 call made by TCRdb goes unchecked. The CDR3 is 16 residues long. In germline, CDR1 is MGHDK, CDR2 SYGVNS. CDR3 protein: CASSDRLAVFGETQYF.

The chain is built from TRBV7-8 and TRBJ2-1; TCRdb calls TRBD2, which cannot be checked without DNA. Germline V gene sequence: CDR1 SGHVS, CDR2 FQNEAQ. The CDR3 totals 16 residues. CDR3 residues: CASRLRTSGSLNEQFF.

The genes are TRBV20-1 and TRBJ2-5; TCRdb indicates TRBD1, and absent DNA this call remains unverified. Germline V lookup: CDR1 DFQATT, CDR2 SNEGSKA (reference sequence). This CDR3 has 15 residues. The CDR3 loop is CSATPLTGRVETQYF.